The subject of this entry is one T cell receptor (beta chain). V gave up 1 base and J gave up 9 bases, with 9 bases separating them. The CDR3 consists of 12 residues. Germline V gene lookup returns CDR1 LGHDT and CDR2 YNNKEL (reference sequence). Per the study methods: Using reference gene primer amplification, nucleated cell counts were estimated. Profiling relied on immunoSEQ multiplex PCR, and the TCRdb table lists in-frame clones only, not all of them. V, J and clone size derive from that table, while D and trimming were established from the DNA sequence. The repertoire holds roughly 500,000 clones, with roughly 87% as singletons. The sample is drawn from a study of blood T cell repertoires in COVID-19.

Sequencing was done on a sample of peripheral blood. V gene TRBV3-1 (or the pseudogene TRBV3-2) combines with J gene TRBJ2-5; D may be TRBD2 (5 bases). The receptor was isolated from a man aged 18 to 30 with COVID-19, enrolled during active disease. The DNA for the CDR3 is TGTGCCAGCAGCCAAGTGTCCGGGGCCCAGTACTTC. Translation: CASSQVSGAQYF.